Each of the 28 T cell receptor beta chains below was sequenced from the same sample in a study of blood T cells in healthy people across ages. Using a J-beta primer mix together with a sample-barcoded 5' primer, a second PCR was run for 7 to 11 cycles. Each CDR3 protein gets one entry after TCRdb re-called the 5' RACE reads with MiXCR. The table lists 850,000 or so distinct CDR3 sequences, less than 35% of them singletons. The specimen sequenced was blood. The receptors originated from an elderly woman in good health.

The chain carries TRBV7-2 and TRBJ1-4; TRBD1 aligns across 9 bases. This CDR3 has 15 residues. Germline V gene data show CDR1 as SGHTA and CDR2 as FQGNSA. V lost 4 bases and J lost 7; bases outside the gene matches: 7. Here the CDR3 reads CASSYGDREGEKLFF. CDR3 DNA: TGTGCCAGCAGCTATGGGGACAGGGAAGGTGAAAAACTGTTTTTT.

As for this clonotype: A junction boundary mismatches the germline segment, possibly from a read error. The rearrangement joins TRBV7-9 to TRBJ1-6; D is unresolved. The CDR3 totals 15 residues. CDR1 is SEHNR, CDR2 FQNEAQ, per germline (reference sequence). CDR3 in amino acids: CASSVQSSYNSPPHF. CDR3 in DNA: TGTGCCAGCAGCGTACAAAGCTCCTATAATTCACCCCCCCACTTT. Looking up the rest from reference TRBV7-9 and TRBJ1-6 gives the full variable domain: DTGVSQNPRHKITKRGQNVTFRCDPISEHNRLYWYRQTLGQGPEFLTYFQNEAQLEKSRLLSDRFSAERPKGSFSTLEIQRTEQGDSAMYLCASSVQSSYNSPPHFGNGTRLTVT.

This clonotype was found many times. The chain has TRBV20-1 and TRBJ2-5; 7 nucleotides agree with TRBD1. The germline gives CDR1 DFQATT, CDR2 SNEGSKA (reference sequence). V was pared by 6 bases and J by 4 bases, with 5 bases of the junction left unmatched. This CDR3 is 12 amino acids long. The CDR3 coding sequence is TGCAGTGCCGAGAGGGGGCGAGAGACCCAGTACTTC. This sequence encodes CSAERGRETQYF.

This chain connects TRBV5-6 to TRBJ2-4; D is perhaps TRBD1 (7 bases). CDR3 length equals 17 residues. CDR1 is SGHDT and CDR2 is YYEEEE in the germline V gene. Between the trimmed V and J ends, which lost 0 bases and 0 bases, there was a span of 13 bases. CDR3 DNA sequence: TGTGCCAGCAGCTTGGGGTCCAGGGGGGAAGCCAAAAACATTCAGTACTTC. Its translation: CASSLGSRGEAKNIQYF. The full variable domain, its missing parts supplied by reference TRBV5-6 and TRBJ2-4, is DAGVTQSPTHLIKTRGQQVTLRCSPKSGHDTVSWYQQALGQGPQFIFQYYEEEERQRGNFPDRFSGHQFPNYSSELNVNALLLGDSALYLCASSLGSRGEAKNIQYFGAGTRLSVL.

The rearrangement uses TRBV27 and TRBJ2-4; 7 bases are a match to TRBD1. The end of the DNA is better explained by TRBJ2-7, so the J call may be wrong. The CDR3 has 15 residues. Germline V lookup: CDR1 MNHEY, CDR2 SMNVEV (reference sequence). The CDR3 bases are TGTGCCAGCAGCCAGCAGACAGGGCGGGCCTACGAGCAGTACTTC. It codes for CASSQQTGRAYEQYF.

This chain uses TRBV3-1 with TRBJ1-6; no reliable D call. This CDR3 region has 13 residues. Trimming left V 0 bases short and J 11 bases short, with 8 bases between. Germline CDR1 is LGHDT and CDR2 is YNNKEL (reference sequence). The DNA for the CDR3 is TGTGCCAGCAGCCAAGATCCTGGAACACCCCTCCACTTT. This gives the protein CASSQDPGTPLHF.

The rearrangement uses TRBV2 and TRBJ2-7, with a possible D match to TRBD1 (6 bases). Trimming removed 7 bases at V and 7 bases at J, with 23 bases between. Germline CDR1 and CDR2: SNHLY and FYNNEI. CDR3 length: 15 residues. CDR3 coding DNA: TGTGCCAGCACATTAACCACCGGGACAACTGAGGAGCAGTACTTC. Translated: CASTLTTGTTEEQYF.

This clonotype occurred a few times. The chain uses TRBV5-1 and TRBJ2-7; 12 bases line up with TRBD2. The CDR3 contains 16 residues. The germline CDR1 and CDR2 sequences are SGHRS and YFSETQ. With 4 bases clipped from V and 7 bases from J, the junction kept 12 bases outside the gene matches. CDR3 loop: CASSGLTSGGHNEQYF. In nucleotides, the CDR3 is TGCGCCAGCAGCGGACTAACTAGCGGGGGGCACAATGAGCAGTACTTC.

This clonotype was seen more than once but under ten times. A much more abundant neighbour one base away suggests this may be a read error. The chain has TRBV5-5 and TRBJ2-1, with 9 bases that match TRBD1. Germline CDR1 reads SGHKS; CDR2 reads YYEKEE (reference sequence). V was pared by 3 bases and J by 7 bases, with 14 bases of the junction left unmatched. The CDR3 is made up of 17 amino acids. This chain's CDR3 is CASSSPPGRGTGNEQFF. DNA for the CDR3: TGTGCCAGCAGCTCCCCTCCTGGGCGGGGGACAGGGAATGAGCAGTTCTTC.

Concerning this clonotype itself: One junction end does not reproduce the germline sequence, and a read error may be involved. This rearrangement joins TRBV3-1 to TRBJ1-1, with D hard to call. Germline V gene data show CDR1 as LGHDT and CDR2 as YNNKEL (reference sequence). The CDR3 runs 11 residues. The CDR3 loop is CAGSLYTEAFF. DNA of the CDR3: TGTGCCGGCAGCCTTTACACTGAAGCTTTCTTT. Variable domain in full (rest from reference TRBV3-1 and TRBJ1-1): DTAVSQTPKYLVTQMGNDKSIKCEQNLGHDTMYWYKQDSKKFLKIMFSYNNKELIINETVPNRFSPKSPDKAHLNLHINSLELGDSAVYFCAGSLYTEAFFGQGTRLTVV.

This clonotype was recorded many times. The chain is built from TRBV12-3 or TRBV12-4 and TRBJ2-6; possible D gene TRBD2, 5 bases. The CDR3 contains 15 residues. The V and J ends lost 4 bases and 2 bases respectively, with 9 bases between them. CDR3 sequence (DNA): TGTGCCAGCAGTTACTTCGGGGCTGGGGCCAACGTCCTGACTTTC. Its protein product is CASSYFGAGANVLTF.

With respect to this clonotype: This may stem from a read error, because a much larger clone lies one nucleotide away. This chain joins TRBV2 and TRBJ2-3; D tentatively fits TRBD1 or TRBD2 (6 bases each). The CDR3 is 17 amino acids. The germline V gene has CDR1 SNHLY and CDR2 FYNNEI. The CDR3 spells CASSLSRTATSTDAQYF. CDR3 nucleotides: TGTGCCAGCAGTCTTTCCCGGACAGCCACTAGCACAGATGCGCAGTATTTT.

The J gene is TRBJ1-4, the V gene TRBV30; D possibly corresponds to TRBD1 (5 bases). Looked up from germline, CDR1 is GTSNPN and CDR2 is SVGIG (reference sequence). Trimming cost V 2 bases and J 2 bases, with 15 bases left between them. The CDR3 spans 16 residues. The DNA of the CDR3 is TGTGCCTGGAGTAAGGAAAGGGGACGGACTAATGAAAAACTGTTTTTT. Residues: CAWSKERGRTNEKLFF.

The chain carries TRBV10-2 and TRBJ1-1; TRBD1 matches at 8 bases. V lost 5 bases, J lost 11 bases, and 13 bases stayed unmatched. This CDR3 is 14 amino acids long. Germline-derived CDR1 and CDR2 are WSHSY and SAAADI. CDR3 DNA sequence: TGCGCCAGCAGTAAGGGGAGCCAGACAGGGGACGCTTTCTTT. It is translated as CASSKGSQTGDAFF.

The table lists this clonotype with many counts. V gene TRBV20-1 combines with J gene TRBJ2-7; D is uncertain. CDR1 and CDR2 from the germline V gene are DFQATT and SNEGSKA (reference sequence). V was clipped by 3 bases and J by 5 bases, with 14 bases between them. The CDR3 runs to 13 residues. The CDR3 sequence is CSASPPGRNEQYF. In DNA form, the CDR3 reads TGCAGTGCTAGCCCCCCTGGCAGGAACGAGCAGTACTTC.

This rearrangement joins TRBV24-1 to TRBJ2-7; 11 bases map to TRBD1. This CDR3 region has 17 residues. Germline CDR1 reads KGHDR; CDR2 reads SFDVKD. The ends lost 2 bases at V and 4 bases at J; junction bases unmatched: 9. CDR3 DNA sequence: TGTGCCACCAGTGATTCTCTCGGGACAGGGGGTTTTTACGAGCAGTACTTC. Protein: CATSDSLGTGGFYEQYF.

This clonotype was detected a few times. The CDR3 nucleotides are TGTGCCAGCAGCTTAACAGGGGCCTACGGGCAGTACTTC. Residues: CASSLTGAYGQYF. The genes are TRBV7-9 and TRBJ2-5, with TRBD1 matching 7 bases. V shed 2 bases and J 11 bases; nucleotides not matched to a gene: 8. Germline V lookup: CDR1 SEHNR, CDR2 FQNEAQ (reference sequence). CDR3 size: 13 residues.

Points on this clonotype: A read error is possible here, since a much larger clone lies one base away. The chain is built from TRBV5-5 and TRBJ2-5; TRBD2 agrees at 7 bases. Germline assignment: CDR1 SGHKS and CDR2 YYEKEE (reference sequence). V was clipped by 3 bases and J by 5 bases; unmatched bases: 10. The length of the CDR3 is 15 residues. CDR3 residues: CASSWEGLRGETQYF. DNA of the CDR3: TGTGCCAGCAGCTGGGAGGGACTTCGAGGGGAGACCCAGTACTTC.

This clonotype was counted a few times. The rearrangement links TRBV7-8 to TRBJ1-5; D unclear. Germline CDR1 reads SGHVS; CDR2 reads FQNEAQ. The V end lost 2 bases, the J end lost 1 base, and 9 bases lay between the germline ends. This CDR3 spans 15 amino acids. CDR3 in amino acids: CASSLSHFSNQPQHF. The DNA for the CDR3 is TGTGCCAGCAGCTTATCCCATTTCAGCAATCAGCCCCAGCATTTT.

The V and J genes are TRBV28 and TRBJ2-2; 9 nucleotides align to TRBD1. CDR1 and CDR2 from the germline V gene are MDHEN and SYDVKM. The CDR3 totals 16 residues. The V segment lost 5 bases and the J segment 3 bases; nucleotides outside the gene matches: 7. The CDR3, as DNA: TGTGCCAGCAGTGGGGGGACAGGGAGGTACACCGGGGAGCTGTTTTTT. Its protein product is CASSGGTGRYTGELFF.

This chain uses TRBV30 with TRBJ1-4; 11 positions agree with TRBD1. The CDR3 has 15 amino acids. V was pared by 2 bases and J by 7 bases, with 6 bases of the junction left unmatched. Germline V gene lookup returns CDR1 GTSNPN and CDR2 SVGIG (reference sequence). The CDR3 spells CAWSMFGTGGEKLFF. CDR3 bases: TGTGCCTGGAGTATGTTCGGGACAGGGGGTGAAAAACTGTTTTTT.

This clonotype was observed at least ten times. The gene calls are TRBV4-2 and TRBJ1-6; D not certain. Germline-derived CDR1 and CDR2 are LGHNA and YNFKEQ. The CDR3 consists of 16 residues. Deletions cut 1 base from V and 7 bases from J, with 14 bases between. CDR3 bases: TGTGCCAGCAGCCAAGTCCAAGCCTCTCGGAATTCACCCCTCCACTTT. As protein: CASSQVQASRNSPLHF.

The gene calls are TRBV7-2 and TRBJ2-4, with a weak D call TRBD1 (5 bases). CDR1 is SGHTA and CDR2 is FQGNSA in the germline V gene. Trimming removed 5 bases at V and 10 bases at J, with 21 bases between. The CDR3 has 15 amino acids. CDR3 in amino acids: CASSLGNRGLGIQYF. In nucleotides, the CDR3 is TGTGCCAGCAGCCTAGGGAATAGGGGTTTAGGAATTCAGTACTTC.

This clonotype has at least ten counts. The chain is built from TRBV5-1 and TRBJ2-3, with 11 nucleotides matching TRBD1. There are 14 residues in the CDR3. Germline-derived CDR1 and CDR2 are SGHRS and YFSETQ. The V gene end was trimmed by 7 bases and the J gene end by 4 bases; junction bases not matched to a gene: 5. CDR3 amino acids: CASEGTGGADTQYF. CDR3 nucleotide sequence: TGCGCCAGCGAAGGGACAGGGGGTGCAGATACGCAGTATTTT. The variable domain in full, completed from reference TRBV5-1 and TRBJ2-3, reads KAGVTQTPRYLIKTRGQQVTLSCSPISGHRSVSWYQQTPGQGLQFLFEYFSETQRNKGNFPGRFSGRQFSNSRSEMNVSTLELGDSALYLCASEGTGGADTQYFGPGTRLTVL.

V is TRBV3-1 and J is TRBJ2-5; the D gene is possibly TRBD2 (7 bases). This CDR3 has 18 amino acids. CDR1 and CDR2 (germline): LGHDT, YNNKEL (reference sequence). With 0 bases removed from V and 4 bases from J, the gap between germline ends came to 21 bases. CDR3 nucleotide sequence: TGTGCCAGCAGCCAAGACCCAGGGGCGACTAGCTGGGCAGAGACCCAGTACTTC. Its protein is CASSQDPGATSWAETQYF.

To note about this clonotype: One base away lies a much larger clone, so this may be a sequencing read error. CDR3 region: CASRQGAEGHTF. DNA of the CDR3: TGTGCCAGCAGACAGGGGGCAGAGGGCCACACCTTC. The chain employs TRBV6-5 and TRBJ1-2; 9 bases align to TRBD1. Germline CDR1 is MNHEY and CDR2 is SVGAGI. J was trimmed by 12 bases and V by 6 bases; bases with no gene match: 8. This CDR3 region has 12 residues.

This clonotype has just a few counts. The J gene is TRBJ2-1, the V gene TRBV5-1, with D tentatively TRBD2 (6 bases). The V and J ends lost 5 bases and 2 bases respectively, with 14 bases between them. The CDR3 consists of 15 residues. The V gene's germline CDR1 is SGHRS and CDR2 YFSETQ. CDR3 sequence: CASRTGETAYNEQFF. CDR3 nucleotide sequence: TGCGCCAGCAGGACGGGGGAGACCGCCTACAATGAGCAGTTCTTC.

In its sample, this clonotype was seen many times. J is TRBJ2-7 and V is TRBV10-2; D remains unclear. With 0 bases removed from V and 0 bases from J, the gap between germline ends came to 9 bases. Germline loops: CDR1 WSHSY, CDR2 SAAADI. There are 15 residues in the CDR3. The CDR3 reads CASSESSGISYEQYF. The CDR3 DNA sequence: TGCGCCAGCAGTGAGTCATCCGGAATCTCCTACGAGCAGTACTTC.